This T cell receptor (beta chain) was identified in a study of early T cells in non-severe SARS-CoV-2 infection. Whole-study context: Chains were not paired, and sequencing was done on bulk RNA from unsorted whole blood. Study-level points and caveats: Sequences matched to VDJdb favored anti-spike CD8 responses, while private and CD4 specificities were missed.

The CDR3 spans 13 residues. Germline V CDR1 and CDR2: MNHEY, SVGAGI. The protocol attached unique molecular identifiers to individual cDNA molecules. TCRdb fed the 5' RACE reads into MiXCR, producing one record per CDR3 protein. The sample gives approximately 81,000 distinct CDR3 sequences, roughly an eighth of which show up once; approximately 3.3% is in the top ten. This clonotype came up a few times. Its target is unknown. One end of the junction does not line up with germline, which may come from a read error. The sample was whole blood. The gene calls are TRBV6-5 and TRBJ1-1; D is undetermined. This sequence originates from an adult who was a healthcare worker with PCR-confirmed SARS-CoV-2 infection or an uninfected control (not recorded which). The chain's CDR3 is CAAVNDGNTEAFF. CDR3 bases: TGCGCGGCAGTTAACGATGGGAACACTGAAGCTTTCTTT.